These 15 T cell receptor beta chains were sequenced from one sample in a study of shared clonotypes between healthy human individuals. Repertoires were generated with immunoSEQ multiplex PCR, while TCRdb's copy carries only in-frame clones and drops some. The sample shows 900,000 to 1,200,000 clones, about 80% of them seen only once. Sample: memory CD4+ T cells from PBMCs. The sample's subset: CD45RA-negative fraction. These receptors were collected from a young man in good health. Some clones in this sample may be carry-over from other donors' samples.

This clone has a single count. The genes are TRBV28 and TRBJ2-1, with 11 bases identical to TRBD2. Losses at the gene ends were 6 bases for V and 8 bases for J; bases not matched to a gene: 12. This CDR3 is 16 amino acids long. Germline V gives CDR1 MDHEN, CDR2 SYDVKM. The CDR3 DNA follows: TGTGCCAGCAGCTCCTTTACTAGCGGGAGTGGGTATGAGCAGTTCTTC. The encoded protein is CASSSFTSGSGYEQFF.

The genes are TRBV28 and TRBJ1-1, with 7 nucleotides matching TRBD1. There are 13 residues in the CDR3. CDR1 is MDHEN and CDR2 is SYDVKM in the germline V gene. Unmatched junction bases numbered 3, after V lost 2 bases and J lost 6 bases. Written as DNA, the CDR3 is TGTGCCAGCAGTTTAGCAGGGGGGGCTGAAGCTTTCTTT. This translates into CASSLAGGAEAFF.

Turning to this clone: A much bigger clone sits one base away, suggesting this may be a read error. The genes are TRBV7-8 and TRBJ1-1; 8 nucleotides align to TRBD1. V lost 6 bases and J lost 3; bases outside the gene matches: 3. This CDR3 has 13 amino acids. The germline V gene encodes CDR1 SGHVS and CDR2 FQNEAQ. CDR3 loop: CASSVDRDTEAFF. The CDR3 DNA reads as TGTGCCAGCAGTGTGGACAGGGACACTGAAGCTTTCTTT.

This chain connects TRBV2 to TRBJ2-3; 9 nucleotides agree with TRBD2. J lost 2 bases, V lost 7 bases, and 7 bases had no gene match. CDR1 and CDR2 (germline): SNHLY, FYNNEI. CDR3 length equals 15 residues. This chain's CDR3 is CASNRLAEVTDTQYF. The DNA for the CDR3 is TGTGCCAGCAATAGACTAGCGGAGGTCACAGATACGCAGTATTTT.

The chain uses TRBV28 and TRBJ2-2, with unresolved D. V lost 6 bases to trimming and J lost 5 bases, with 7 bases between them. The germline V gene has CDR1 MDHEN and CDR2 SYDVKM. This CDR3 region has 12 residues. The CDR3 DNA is TGTGCCAGCAGCACTTTTACCGGGGAGCTGTTTTTT. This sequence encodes CASSTFTGELFF.

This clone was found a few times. The DNA for the CDR3 is TGTGCCACATCCAGGGGGACTGAAGCTTTCTTT. Its translation: CATSRGTEAFF. The chain links TRBV28 to TRBJ1-1; 7 nucleotides agree with TRBD1. Germline V lookup: CDR1 MDHEN, CDR2 SYDVKM. V was clipped by 10 bases and J by 5 bases; unmatched bases: 4. This CDR3 contains 11 residues.

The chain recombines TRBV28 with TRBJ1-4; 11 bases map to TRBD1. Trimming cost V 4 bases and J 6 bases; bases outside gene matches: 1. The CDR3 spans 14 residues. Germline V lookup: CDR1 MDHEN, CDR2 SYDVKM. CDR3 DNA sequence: TGTGCCAGCAGTTGGACAGGGGGCTATGAAAAACTGTTTTTT. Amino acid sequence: CASSWTGGYEKLFF.

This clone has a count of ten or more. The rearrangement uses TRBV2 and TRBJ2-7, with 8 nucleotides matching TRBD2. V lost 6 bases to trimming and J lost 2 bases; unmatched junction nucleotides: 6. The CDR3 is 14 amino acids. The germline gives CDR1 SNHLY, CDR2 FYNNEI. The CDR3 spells CASRWASGPYEQYF. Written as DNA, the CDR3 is TGTGCCAGCAGGTGGGCTAGCGGGCCCTACGAGCAGTACTTC.

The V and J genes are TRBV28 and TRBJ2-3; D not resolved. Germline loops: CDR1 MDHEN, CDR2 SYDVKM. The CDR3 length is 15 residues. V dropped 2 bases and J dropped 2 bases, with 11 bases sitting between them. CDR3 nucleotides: TGTGCCAGCAGTTTACTCGCGCCAACCACAGATACGCAGTATTTT. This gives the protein CASSLLAPTTDTQYF.

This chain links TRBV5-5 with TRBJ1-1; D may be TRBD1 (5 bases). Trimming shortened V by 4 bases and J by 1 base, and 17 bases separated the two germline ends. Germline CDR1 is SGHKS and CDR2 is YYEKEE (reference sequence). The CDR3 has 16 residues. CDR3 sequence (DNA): TGTGCCAGCAGCCCCAGGACCGGACACTCGAACACTGAAGCTTTCTTT. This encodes CASSPRTGHSNTEAFF.

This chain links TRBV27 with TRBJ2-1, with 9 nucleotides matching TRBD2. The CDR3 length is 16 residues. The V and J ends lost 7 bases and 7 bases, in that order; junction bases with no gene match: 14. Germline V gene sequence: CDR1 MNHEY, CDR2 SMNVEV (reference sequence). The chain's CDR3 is CASTPYGSGSLNEQFF. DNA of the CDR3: TGTGCCAGCACTCCCTATGGTAGCGGGAGTCTGAATGAGCAGTTCTTC.

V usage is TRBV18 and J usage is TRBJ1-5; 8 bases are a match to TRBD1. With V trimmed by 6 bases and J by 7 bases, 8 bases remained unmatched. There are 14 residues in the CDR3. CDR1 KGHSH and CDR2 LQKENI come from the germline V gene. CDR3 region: CASSYGQGEQPQHF. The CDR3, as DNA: TGTGCCAGCTCCTATGGACAGGGAGAACAGCCCCAGCATTTT. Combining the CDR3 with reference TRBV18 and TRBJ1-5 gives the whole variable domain NAGVMQNPRHLVRRRGQEARLRCSPMKGHSHVYWYRQLPEEGLKFMVYLQKENIIDESGMPKERFSAEFPKEGPSILRIQQVVRGDSAAYFCASSYGQGEQPQHFGDGTRLSIL.

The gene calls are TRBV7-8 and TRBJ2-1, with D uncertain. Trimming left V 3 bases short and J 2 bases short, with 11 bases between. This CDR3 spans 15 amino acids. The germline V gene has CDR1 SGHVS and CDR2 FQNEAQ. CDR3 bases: TGTGCCAGCAGCTTCCAGGTACTCCCCTACAATGAGCAGTTCTTC. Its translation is CASSFQVLPYNEQFF.

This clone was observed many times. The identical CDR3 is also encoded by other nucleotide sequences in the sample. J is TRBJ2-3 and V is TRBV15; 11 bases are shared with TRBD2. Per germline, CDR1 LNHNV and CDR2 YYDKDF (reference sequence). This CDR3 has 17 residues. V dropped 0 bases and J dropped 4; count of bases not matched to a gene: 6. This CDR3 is CATSRDYPSGRPDTQYF. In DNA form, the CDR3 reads TGTGCCACCAGCAGAGATTACCCTAGCGGGAGGCCAGATACGCAGTATTTT.

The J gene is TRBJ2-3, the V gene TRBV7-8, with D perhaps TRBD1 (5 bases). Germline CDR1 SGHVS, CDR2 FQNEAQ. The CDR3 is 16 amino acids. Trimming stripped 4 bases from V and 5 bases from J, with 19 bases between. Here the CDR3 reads CASSSIQVRVKDTQYF. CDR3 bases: TGTGCCAGCAGCTCTATACAGGTTAGGGTAAAAGATACGCAGTATTTT.